These 29 T cell receptor beta chains share one sample of origin, sequenced in a study of regulatory T cells in long-lasting Graves disease. Time point noted: newly diagnosed GD, antithyroid drugs for less than 3 months. RNA isolated from PBMCs was used to make the TCR library. Relying on iRepertoire HTBI primers and Arm-PCR of CDR3 regions, the team built TCR beta libraries. TCRdb re-derived calls from the multiplex PCR reads in MiXCR, one entry per CDR3 protein. The sample records about half a million distinct CDR3 sequences, around 11% being singletons. This same sample was also taken into another study, of T cells in Graves' hyperthyroidism and ophthalmopathy.

The starting material was peripheral blood mononuclear cells (PBMCs), obtained at new diagnosis, from a patient treated with antithyroid drugs. Source of these receptors: a woman aged 25-40 years with Graves disease.

The sample holds many counts of this clonotype. The rearrangement joins TRBV11-2 to TRBJ2-3; maybe TRBD1 (6 bases). There are 15 residues in the CDR3. Germline V gene data show CDR1 as SGHAT and CDR2 as FQNNGV. Trimming took 4 bases from V and 2 from J, leaving 13 bases between them. CDR3 amino acids: CASSSGTFTTDTQYF. DNA for the CDR3: TGTGCCAGCAGCTCCGGGACATTTACCACAGATACGCAGTATTTT. The full variable domain, rest sourced from reference TRBV11-2 and TRBJ2-3, is EAGVAQSPRYKIIEKRQSVAFWCNPISGHATLYWYQQILGQGPKLLIQFQNNGVVDDSQLPKDRFSAERLKGVDSTLKIQPAKLEDSAVYLCASSSGTFTTDTQYFGPGTRLTVL.

This clonotype was recorded many times. The V call is TRBV2, the J call TRBJ1-2, with 12 positions matching TRBD1. J lost 8 bases, V lost 5 bases, and 12 bases had no gene match. The length of the CDR3 is 16 residues. Germline CDR1 SNHLY, CDR2 FYNNEI. The CDR3 sequence is CASSSGQGAFASGYTF. CDR3 nucleotides: TGTGCCAGCAGTTCGGGACAGGGGGCTTTCGCTTCGGGCTACACCTTC.

This clonotype showed up many times. The chain is built from TRBV30 and TRBJ1-1; D gene uncertain. V lost 0 bases to trimming and J lost 1 base, with 21 bases between them. CDR1 and CDR2 from the germline V gene are GTSNPN and SVGIG (reference sequence). The CDR3 is 18 residues long. CDR3 sequence (DNA): TGTGCCTGGAGTGTACGCCCGTCCGCCCCTAGGAAGAACACTGAAGCTTTCTTT. Translated, it gives CAWSVRPSAPRKNTEAFF.

Many counts were recorded for this clonotype. The chain couples TRBV11-2 to TRBJ1-6; D ambiguous. This CDR3 has 15 residues. V gave up 0 bases and J gave up 6 bases, with 9 bases separating them. Looked up from germline, CDR1 is SGHAT and CDR2 is FQNNGV. CDR3 protein: CASSLDQRTNSPLHF. CDR3 sequence (DNA): TGTGCCAGCAGCTTAGATCAGAGAACTAATTCACCCCTCCACTTT.

The CDR3: CASSRQGRGYEQYF. CDR3 DNA: TGTGCCAGCAGTCGACAGGGTCGAGGGTACGAGCAGTACTTC. V and J are TRBV3-1 and TRBJ2-7; 7 bases agree with TRBD1. Germline V CDR1 and CDR2: LGHDT, YNNKEL (reference sequence). There are 14 residues in the CDR3. J was trimmed by 4 bases and V by 6 bases; bases with no gene match: 9.

The table lists this clonotype with many counts. The chain combines TRBV4-3 with TRBJ2-7; TRBD2 matches 11 bases. Per the germline V gene, CDR1 is LGHNA and CDR2 is YSLEER. Trimming removed 4 bases from V and 0 bases from J; junction bases left unmatched: 5. The CDR3 consists of 16 residues. CDR3 nucleotide sequence: TGCGCCAGCAGCCTCGGACTAGCGGGTAGCTCCTACGAGCAGTACTTC. Protein sequence: CASSLGLAGSSYEQYF.

This clonotype came up many times. The CDR3 reads CASINGGVNLYEQYF. The CDR3 DNA reads as TGTGCCAGCATCAATGGAGGAGTGAACCTCTACGAGCAGTACTTC. The V gene is TRBV28, the J gene TRBJ2-7, with D tentatively TRBD2 (5 bases). This CDR3 comprises 15 residues. From germline, CDR1 is MDHEN and CDR2 SYDVKM. V shed 7 bases and J shed 3 bases, with 19 bases lying between them.

Many counts were recorded for this clonotype. The gene calls are TRBV12-3 or TRBV12-4 and TRBJ2-7; D is perhaps TRBD1 (6 bases). CDR3 size: 15 residues. V was cut by 6 bases and J by 2 bases, with 17 bases left in between. CDR3 nucleotides: TGTGCCAGCAGAAAAGGGGGACAAGTTACCTACGAGCAGTACTTC. Its translation: CASRKGGQVTYEQYF.

This clonotype was counted at least ten times. V usage is TRBV19 and J usage is TRBJ1-2; 12 bases align to TRBD1. The CDR3 loop spans 19 amino acids. The germline CDR1 and CDR2 sequences are LNHDA and SQIVND (reference sequence). Trimming took 8 bases from V and 0 from J; bases not matched to a gene: 16. The CDR3 loop is CASLTLGTGGEGANYGYTF. CDR3 nucleotide sequence: TGTGCCAGTCTCACCCTAGGGACAGGGGGCGAAGGAGCTAACTATGGCTACACCTTC.

In its sample, this clonotype was seen many times. This chain connects TRBV11-3 to TRBJ2-3; unclear D gene. V was trimmed by 2 bases and J by 6 bases, leaving 12 bases between them. This CDR3 spans 14 amino acids. The germline CDR1 and CDR2 sequences are SGHNT and YENEEA. The CDR3 nucleotides read TGTGCCAGCAGCTTATCCCCTAGTTTGGATACGCAGTATTTT. Amino acid sequence: CASSLSPSLDTQYF.

This clonotype was picked up many times. One junction end does not reproduce the germline sequence, and a read error may be involved. The chain recombines TRBV11-3 with TRBJ1-2, with 8 bases identical to TRBD1. The CDR3 is made up of 12 amino acids. The germline gives CDR1 SGHNT, CDR2 YENEEA. The CDR3 DNA sequence: TGTGCCAGCAGCTGGGACGGGACAGGTCAAGCCTTC. Translation: CASSWDGTGQAF.

The table lists this clonotype with many counts. V and J are TRBV11-2 and TRBJ2-7; a possible D gene is TRBD2 (6 bases). The CDR3 sequence is 14 residues long. Trimming removed 4 bases from V and 7 bases from J, with 17 bases in between. The germline gives CDR1 SGHAT, CDR2 FQNNGV. The DNA of the CDR3 is TGTGCCAGCAGCTCCGTAGCCCGGCGGGGAGAGCAGTACTTC. Protein product: CASSSVARRGEQYF.

This clonotype was seen only a few times. This chain joins TRBV29-1 and TRBJ1-4, with 11 bases matching TRBD1. The ends lost 4 bases at V and 7 bases at J; junction bases unmatched: 8. The length of the CDR3 is 15 residues. Per the germline V gene, CDR1 is SQVTM and CDR2 is ANQGSEA. CDR3 in amino acids: CSVGRPGTGGEKLFF. Written as DNA, the CDR3 is TGCAGCGTTGGCCGGCCCGGGACAGGGGGTGAAAAACTGTTTTTT.

This clonotype showed up just a few times. The rearrangement links TRBV27 to TRBJ2-2; no clear D gene. The V gene lost 3 bases and the J gene lost 7 bases, with 15 bases spanning the gap. The germline V gene encodes CDR1 MNHEY and CDR2 SMNVEV (reference sequence). The CDR3 runs to 15 residues. The CDR3 DNA reads TGTGCCAGCAGTTTTCAGACTGGAACCGACGGGGAGCTGTTTTTT. Translated: CASSFQTGTDGELFF.

This clonotype is medium-sized by share. The chain carries TRBV2 and TRBJ1-1, with D unresolved. Germline-derived CDR1 and CDR2 are SNHLY and FYNNEI. The ends were cut back, 2 bases at V and 1 base at J, with 5 bases in the middle. The CDR3 covers 13 residues. CDR3 nucleotides: TGTGCCAGCAGTGAATTGGAGAACACTGAAGCTTTCTTT. This encodes CASSELENTEAFF.

This clonotype showed up many times. V usage is TRBV2 and J usage is TRBJ2-2; D ambiguous. V was shortened by 7 bases and J by 6 bases, with 15 bases between the two germline ends. CDR3 length equals 14 residues. CDR1 is SNHLY and CDR2 is FYNNEI in the germline V gene. The CDR3 sequence is CASIAAGWSGELFF. As DNA, the CDR3 is TGTGCCAGCATAGCAGCCGGATGGTCCGGGGAGCTGTTTTTT.

This clonotype was recorded many times. The chain uses TRBV20-1 and TRBJ2-7; 10 bases are shared with TRBD2. Germline CDR1 reads DFQATT; CDR2 reads SNEGSKA (reference sequence). The J segment lost 3 bases and the V segment lost 2 bases, leaving 7 bases of the junction unmatched. The CDR3 runs to 15 residues. The CDR3 here is CSARTILAGLYEQYF. CDR3 nucleotide sequence: TGCAGTGCTAGAACAATACTAGCGGGACTCTACGAGCAGTACTTC.

This clonotype showed up many times. The V and J genes are TRBV5-1 and TRBJ2-2, with D perhaps matching TRBD2 (6 bases). The CDR3 covers 15 residues. Deletions cut 1 base from V and 1 base from J, with 8 bases between. CDR1 is SGHRS and CDR2 is YFSETQ in the germline V gene. The CDR3 coding sequence is TGCGCCAGCAGCTTGACTAGCTGGAACACCGGGGAGCTGTTTTTT. Amino acids: CASSLTSWNTGELFF.

This clonotype was counted between two and nine times. The CDR3 nucleotides read TGTGCCAGCAGTTTATTGCTGAGTAGGGGGCCCTACGAGCAGTACTTC. Amino acids: CASSLLLSRGPYEQYF. The chain joins TRBV27 to TRBJ2-7; 7 bases are a match to TRBD1. The junction had 8 bases not matched to a gene; V was cut back by 1 base and J by 2 bases. This CDR3 has 16 amino acids. From germline, CDR1 is MNHEY and CDR2 SMNVEV (reference sequence).

Ten or more counts support this clonotype. This chain connects TRBV7-2 to TRBJ1-2; TRBD1 matches at 8 bases. V gave up 1 base and J gave up 7 bases; unmatched junction bases: 8. CDR1 and CDR2 (germline): SGHTA, FQGNSA. CDR3 length equals 15 residues. The CDR3 loop is CASSLVVAGGVGYTF. CDR3 nucleotide sequence: TGTGCCAGCAGCTTAGTCGTAGCAGGGGGCGTTGGCTACACCTTC.

This clonotype was counted ten times or more. V gene TRBV27 combines with J gene TRBJ2-3, with D uncertain. Per germline, CDR1 MNHEY and CDR2 SMNVEV (reference sequence). There are 13 residues in the CDR3. V was clipped by 6 bases and J by 0 bases, with 7 bases between them. CDR3 coding DNA: TGTGCCAGCAGAGCATTTAGCACAGATACGCAGTATTTT. Its protein product is CASRAFSTDTQYF.

This clonotype was observed many times. The rearrangement links TRBV20-1 to TRBJ2-1, with D possibly matching TRBD2 (6 bases). The ends were cut back, 7 bases at V and 4 bases at J, with 17 bases in the middle. This CDR3 comprises 14 residues. Germline V gene data show CDR1 as DFQATT and CDR2 as SNEGSKA (reference sequence). CDR3 loop: CSVGRDGTYNEQFF. DNA for the CDR3: TGCAGTGTAGGGCGGGACGGAACGTACAATGAGCAGTTCTTC.

This clonotype was picked up a small number of times. The J gene is TRBJ1-1, the V gene TRBV13; TRBD1 agrees at 9 bases. The CDR3 runs to 15 residues. Trimming removed 6 bases from V and 5 bases from J; junction bases left unmatched: 10. CDR1 is PRHDT, CDR2 FYEKMQ, per germline (reference sequence). CDR3 bases: TGTGCCAGCAGTTCCCACAGGGGGCTGGAGACTGAAGCTTTCTTT. It encodes CASSSHRGLETEAFF.

This clonotype was counted many times. V and J are TRBV3-1 and TRBJ2-6; D might be TRBD1 (5 bases). V was trimmed by 1 base and J by 4 bases, leaving 11 bases between them. The CDR3 is made up of 16 amino acids. Per the germline V gene, CDR1 is LGHDT and CDR2 is YNNKEL (reference sequence). The CDR3 spells CASSQGLGVGANVLTF. The DNA for the CDR3 is TGTGCCAGCAGCCAAGGTCTAGGGGTGGGGGCCAACGTCCTGACTTTC.

This clonotype was recorded at least ten times. The genes are TRBV11-1 and TRBJ2-1; 9 positions match TRBD2. V was pared by 1 base and J by 7 bases, with 8 bases of the junction left unmatched. The V gene's germline CDR1 is SGHAT and CDR2 FQDESV (reference sequence). This CDR3 has 16 amino acids. CDR3 bases: TGTGCCAGCAGCTTAGGATGGGCGGGAGGGGGAAATGAGCAGTTCTTC. Its protein is CASSLGWAGGGNEQFF.

This clonotype was found a few times. The chain combines TRBV30 with TRBJ1-2; D not resolved. CDR1 and CDR2 (germline): GTSNPN, SVGIG (reference sequence). V lost 5 bases to trimming and J lost 6 bases, with 16 bases between them. The CDR3 covers 13 residues. The CDR3 region has the DNA TGTGCCTGGGTGAATCACCGGAGGAATGGCTACACCTTC. Translating it yields CAWVNHRRNGYTF.

The rearrangement uses TRBV15 and TRBJ2-7, with TRBD2 identical over 11 bases. CDR1 and CDR2 (germline): LNHNV, YYDKDF (reference sequence). This CDR3 is built from 17 residues. The ends lost 3 bases at V and 0 bases at J; junction bases unmatched: 7. The CDR3 coding sequence is TGTGCCACCAGCAGTGGATTCGGACTAGCGGGCTCCTACGAGCAGTACTTC. This sequence encodes CATSSGFGLAGSYEQYF.

This clonotype came up many times. V usage is TRBV7-3 and J usage is TRBJ2-1; possibly TRBD1 or TRBD2 for D (5 bases each). The CDR3 is 16 amino acids. Germline-derived CDR1 and CDR2 are SGHTA and FQGTGA. V gave up 2 bases and J gave up 5 bases, with 16 bases separating them. The CDR3 nucleotides read TGTGCCAGCAGCTTATCGGGACCGCGTGGAGACAATGAGCAGTTCTTC. It encodes CASSLSGPRGDNEQFF.

This clonotype has ten or more counts. This chain uses TRBV15 with TRBJ1-5; D may be TRBD1 (5 bases). In germline, CDR1 is LNHNV, CDR2 YYDKDF (reference sequence). Trimming pared 0 bases from V and 4 bases from J, leaving 10 bases between. This CDR3 is 15 amino acids long. CDR3 loop: CATSREGGPNQPQHF. As DNA, the CDR3 is TGTGCCACCAGCAGAGAGGGGGGACCAAATCAGCCCCAGCATTTT. Filled out from reference TRBV15 and TRBJ1-5, the complete variable domain reads DAMVIQNPRYQVTQFGKPVTLSCSQTLNHNVMYWYQQKSSQAPKLLFHYYDKDFNNEADTPDNFQSRRPNTSFCFLDIRSPGLGDTAMYLCATSREGGPNQPQHFGDGTRLSIL.